This TCR beta chain was obtained from a study of blood T cell repertoires in COVID-19. Across the study: The samples span acute and convalescent COVID-19 from the United States, Italy and Spain. Nucleic acid was either cDNA or gDNA, and it came from T cells, B-cell-depleted T cells, or PBMCs.

This clone came up once. Original processing methods: Nucleated cell counts were estimated from reference gene primer amplification. The repertoire was sequenced with immunoSEQ multiplex PCR; TCRdb's copy has only in-frame clones and lacks some. That table furnishes V, J and clone size, whereas the DNA furnished D and trimming. This table holds about 120,000 clones, over 65% found once. Germline V CDR1 and CDR2: MNHEY, SVGEGT. V lost 5 bases, J lost 4 bases, and 10 bases stayed unmatched. The CDR3 totals 17 residues. Sequencing was carried out using peripheral blood. The TCR originated in a man in his sixties with acute or convalescent COVID-19. The chain couples TRBV6-2 or TRBV6-3 to TRBJ2-7; TRBD2 agrees at 14 bases. The CDR3 loop reads CASSGTSGGRYSYEQYF. DNA of the CDR3: TGTGCCAGCAGTGGGACTAGCGGGGGTCGTTACTCGTACGAGCAGTACTTC.